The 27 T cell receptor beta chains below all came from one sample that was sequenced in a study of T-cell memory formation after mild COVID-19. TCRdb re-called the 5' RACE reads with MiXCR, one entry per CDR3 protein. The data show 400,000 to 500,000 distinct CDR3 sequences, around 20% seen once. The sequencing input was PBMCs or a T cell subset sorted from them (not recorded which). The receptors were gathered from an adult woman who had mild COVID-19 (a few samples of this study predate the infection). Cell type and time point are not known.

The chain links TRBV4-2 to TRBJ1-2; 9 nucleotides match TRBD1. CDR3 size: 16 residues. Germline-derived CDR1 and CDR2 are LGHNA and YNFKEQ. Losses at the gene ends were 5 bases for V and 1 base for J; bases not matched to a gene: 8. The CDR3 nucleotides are TGTGCCAGCAGCTCACAGGGGGCGTCGTTTAACTATGGCTACACCTTC. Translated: CASSSQGASFNYGYTF.

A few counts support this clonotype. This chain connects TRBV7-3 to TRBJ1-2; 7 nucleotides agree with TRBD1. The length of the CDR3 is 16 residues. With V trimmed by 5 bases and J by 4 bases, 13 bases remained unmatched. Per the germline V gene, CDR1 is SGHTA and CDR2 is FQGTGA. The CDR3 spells CASSLTPGTDIYGYTF. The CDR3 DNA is TGTGCCAGCAGCCTCACACCAGGGACAGACATCTATGGCTACACCTTC.

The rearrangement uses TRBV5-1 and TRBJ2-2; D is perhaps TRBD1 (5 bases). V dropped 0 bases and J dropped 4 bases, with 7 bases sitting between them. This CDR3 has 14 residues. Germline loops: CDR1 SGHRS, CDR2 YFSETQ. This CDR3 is CASSLVTVTGELFF. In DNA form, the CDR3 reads TGCGCCAGCAGCTTGGTGACAGTCACCGGGGAGCTGTTTTTT. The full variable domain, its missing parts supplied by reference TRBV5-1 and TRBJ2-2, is KAGVTQTPRYLIKTRGQQVTLSCSPISGHRSVSWYQQTPGQGLQFLFEYFSETQRNKGNFPGRFSGRQFSNSRSEMNVSTLELGDSALYLCASSLVTVTGELFFGEGSRLTVL.

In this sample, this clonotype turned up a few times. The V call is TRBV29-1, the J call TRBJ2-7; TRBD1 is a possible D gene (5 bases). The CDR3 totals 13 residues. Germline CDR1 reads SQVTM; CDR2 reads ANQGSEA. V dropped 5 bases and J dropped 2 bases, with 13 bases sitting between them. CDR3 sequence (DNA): TGCAGCGTTTCAGGGAAGGGAACCTACGAGCAGTACTTC. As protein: CSVSGKGTYEQYF.

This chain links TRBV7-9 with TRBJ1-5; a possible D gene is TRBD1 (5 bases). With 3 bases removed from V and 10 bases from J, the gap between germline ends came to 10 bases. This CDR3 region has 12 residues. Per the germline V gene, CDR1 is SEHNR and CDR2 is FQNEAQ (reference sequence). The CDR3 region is CASSLGEGPQHF. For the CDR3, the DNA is TGTGCCAGCAGCTTGGGGGAGGGCCCCCAGCATTTT.

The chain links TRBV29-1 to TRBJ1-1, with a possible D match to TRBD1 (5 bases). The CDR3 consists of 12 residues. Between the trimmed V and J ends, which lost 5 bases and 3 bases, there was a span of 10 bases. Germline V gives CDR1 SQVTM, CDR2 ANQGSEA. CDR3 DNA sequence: TGCAGCGTTTGCAGGGCGGACACTGAAGCTTTCTTT. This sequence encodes CSVCRADTEAFF.

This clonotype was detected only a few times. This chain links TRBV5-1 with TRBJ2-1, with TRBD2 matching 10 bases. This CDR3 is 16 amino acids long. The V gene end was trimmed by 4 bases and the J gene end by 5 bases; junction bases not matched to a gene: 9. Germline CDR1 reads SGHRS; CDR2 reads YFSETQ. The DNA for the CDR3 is TGCGCCAGCAGCGCTAGGACTAGCGGAACGGACAATGAGCAGTTCTTC. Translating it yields CASSARTSGTDNEQFF. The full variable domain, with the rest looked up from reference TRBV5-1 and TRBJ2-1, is KAGVTQTPRYLIKTRGQQVTLSCSPISGHRSVSWYQQTPGQGLQFLFEYFSETQRNKGNFPGRFSGRQFSNSRSEMNVSTLELGDSALYLCASSARTSGTDNEQFFGPGTRLTVL.

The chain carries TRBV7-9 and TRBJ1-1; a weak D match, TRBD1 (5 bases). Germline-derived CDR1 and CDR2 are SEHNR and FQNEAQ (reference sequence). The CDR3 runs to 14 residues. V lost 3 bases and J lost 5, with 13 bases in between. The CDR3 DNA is TGTGCCAGCAGCTTGATAGTGGGGGGAACTGAAGCTTTCTTT. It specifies CASSLIVGGTEAFF. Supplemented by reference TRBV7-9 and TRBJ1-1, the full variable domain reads DTGVSQNPRHKITKRGQNVTFRCDPISEHNRLYWYRQTLGQGPEFLTYFQNEAQLEKSRLLSDRFSAERPKGSFSTLEIQRTEQGDSAMYLCASSLIVGGTEAFFGQGTRLTVV.

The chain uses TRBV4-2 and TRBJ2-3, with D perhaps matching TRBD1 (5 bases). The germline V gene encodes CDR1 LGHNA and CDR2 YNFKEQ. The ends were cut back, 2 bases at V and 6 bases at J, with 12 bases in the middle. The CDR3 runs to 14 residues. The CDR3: CASSQRAPGDTQYF. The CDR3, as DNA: TGTGCCAGCAGCCAAAGGGCCCCAGGGGATACGCAGTATTTT.

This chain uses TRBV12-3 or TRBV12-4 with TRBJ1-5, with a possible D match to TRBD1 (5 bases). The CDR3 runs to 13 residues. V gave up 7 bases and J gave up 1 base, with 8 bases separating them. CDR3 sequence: CASKGTSNQPQHF. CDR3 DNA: TGTGCCAGCAAGGGGACGAGCAATCAGCCCCAGCATTTT.

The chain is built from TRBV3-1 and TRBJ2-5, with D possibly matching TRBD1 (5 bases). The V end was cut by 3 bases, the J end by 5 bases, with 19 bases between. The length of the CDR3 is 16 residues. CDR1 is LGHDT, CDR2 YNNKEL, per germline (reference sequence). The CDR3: CASSHSGLGTVETQYF. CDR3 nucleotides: TGTGCCAGCAGCCATTCAGGGCTAGGTACAGTGGAGACCCAGTACTTC.

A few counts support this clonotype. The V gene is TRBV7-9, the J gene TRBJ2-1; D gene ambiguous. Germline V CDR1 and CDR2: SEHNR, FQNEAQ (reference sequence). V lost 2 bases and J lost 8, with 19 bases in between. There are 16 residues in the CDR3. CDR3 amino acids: CASSLSRAVESDEQFF. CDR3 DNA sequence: TGTGCCAGCAGCTTAAGTCGCGCGGTAGAGTCCGATGAGCAGTTCTTC.

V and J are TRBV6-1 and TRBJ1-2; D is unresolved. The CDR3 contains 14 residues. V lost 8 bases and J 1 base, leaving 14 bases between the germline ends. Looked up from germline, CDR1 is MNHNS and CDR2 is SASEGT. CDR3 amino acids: CASQEAPYNYGYTF. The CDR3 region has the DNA TGTGCCAGCCAGGAGGCTCCCTATAACTATGGCTACACCTTC.

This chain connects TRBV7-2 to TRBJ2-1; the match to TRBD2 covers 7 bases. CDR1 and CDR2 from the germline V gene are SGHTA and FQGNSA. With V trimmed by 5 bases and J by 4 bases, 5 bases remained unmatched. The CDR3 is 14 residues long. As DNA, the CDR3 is TGTGCCAGCAGCGGCGAAGCGGGGTACAATGAGCAGTTCTTC. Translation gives CASSGEAGYNEQFF.

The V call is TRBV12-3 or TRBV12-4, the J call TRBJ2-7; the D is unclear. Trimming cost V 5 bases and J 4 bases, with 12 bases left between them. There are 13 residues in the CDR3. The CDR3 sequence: CASSPSHGYEQYF. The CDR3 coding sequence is TGTGCCAGCAGTCCATCTCACGGATACGAGCAGTACTTC.

CDR3 amino acids: CASSPYRGPQYF. The CDR3 DNA is TGTGCCAGCAGCCCATACAGGGGCCCCCAGTATTTT. The chain joins TRBV3-1 to TRBJ2-3; 7 bases fit TRBD1. The CDR3 sequence is 12 residues long. The ends lost 4 bases at V and 12 bases at J; junction bases unmatched: 7. From germline, CDR1 is LGHDT and CDR2 YNNKEL (reference sequence).

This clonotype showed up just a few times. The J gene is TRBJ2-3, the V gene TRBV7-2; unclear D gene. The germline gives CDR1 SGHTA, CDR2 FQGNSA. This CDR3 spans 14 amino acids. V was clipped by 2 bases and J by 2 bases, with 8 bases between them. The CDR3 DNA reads TGTGCCAGCAGCTTAAAGGCTGCCACAGATACGCAGTATTTT. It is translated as CASSLKAATDTQYF. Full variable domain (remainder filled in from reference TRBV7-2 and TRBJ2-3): GAGVSQSPSNKVTEKGKDVELRCDPISGHTALYWYRQSLGQGLEFLIYFQGNSAPDKSGLPSDRFSAERTGGSVSTLTIQRTQQEDSAVYLCASSLKAATDTQYFGPGTRLTVL.

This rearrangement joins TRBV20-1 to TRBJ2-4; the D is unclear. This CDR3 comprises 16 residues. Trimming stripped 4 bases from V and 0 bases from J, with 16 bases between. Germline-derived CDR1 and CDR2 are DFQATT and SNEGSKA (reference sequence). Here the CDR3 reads CSAIPPLTLAKNIQYF. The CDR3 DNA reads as TGCAGTGCTATCCCCCCGCTGACACTAGCCAAAAACATTCAGTACTTC.

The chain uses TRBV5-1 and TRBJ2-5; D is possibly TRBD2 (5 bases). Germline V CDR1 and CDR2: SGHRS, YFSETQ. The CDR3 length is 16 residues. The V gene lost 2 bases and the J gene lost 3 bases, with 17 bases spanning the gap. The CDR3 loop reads CASSFGVGVRKETQYF. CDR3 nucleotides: TGCGCCAGCAGCTTTGGGGTCGGGGTTAGGAAAGAGACCCAGTACTTC.

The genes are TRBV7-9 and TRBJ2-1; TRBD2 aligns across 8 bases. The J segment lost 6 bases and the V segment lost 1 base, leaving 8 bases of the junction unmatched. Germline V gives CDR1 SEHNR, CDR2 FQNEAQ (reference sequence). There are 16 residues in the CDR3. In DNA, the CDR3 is TGTGCCAGCAGCTTAGTATTTAGCGGGGTTGTCAATGAGCAGTTCTTC. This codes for CASSLVFSGVVNEQFF.

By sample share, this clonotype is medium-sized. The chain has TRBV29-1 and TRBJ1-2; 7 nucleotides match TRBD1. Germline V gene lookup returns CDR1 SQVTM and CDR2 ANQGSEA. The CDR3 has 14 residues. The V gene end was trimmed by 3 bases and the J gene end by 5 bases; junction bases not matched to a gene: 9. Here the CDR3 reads CSVEGTDLLYGYTF. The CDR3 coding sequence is TGCAGCGTTGAGGGGACAGACCTCTTATATGGCTACACCTTC.

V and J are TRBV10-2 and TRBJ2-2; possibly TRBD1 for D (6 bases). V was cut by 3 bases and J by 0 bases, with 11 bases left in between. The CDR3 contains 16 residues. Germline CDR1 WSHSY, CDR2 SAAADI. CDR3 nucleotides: TGCGCCAGCAGTGAATCCTACAGGGCGAACACCGGGGAGCTGTTTTTT. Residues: CASSESYRANTGELFF.

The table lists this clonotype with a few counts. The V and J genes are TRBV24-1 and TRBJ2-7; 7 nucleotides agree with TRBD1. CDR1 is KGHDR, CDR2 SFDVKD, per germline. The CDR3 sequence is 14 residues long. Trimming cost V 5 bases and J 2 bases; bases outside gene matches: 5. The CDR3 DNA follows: TGTGCCACCAGTGTTGGGGACAGTCCCTACGAGCAGTACTTC. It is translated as CATSVGDSPYEQYF.

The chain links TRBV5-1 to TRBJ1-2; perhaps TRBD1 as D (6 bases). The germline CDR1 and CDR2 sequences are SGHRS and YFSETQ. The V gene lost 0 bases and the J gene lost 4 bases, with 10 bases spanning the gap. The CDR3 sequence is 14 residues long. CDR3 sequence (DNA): TGCGCCAGCAGCTTGGCCGACAGGAGCTATGGCTACACCTTC. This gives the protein CASSLADRSYGYTF.

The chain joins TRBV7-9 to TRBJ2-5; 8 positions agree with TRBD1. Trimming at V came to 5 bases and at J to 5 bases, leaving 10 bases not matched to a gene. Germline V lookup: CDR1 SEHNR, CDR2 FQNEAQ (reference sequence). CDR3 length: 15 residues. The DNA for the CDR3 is TGTGCCAGCAGCCCAAGGACAGGGCCCCTTGAGACCCAGTACTTC. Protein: CASSPRTGPLETQYF.

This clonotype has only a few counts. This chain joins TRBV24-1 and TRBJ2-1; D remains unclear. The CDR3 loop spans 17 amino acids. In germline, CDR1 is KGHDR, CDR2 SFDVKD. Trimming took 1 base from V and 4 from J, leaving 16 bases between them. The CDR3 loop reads CATSDLAPTDKYNEQFF. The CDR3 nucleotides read TGTGCCACCAGTGATTTAGCCCCCACGGATAAATACAATGAGCAGTTCTTC.

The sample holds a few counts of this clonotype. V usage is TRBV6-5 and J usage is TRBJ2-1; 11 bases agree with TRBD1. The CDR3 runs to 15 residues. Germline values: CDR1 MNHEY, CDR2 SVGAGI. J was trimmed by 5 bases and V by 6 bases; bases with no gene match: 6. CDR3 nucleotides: TGTGCCAGCAGGACTAGGGACAGGGGGGACAATGAGCAGTTCTTC. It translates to CASRTRDRGDNEQFF.